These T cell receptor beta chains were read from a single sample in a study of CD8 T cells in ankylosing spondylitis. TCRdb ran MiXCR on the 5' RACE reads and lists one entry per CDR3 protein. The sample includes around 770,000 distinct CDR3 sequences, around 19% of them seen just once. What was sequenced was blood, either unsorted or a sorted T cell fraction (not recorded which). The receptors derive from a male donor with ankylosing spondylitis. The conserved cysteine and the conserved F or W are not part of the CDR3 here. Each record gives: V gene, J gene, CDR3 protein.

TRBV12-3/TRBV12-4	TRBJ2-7	ASSIAGPHEQY
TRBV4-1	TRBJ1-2	ASSHDGGGGYGYT
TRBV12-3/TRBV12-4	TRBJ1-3	ASRVVSSGNTIY
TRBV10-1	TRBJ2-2	ASSDRGAHTGELF
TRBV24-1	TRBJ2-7	ATSEGRGVPYEQY
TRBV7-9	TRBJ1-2	ASSLKGGDYGYT
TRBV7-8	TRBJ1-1	ASSSLGGFFAEAF
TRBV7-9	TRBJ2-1	ASSKGFLTGNEQF
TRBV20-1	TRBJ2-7	SADGISTSSYEQY
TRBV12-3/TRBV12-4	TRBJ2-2	ASSLTPHTGELF
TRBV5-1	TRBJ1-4	ASSFGNYNEKLF
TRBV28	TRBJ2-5	ASSLRSGGIQETQY
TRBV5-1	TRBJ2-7	ASSLWTGIYEQY
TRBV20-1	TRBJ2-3	SARAGNGGPSTDTQY
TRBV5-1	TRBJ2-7	ASSSLRDGLYEQY
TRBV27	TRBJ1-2	ASSTTVGSYGYT
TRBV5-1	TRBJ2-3	ASSRQGYTQY
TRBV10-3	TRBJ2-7	AISDSLYEQY
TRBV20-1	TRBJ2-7	SARVSSGSYEQY
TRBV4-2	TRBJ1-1	ASSRLDRPMNTEAF